Below, 10 T cell receptor beta chains from the same sample are listed, as sequenced in a study of T cells after yellow fever vaccination. Via MiXCR, TCRdb re-called the 5' RACE reads, giving one row per CDR3 protein. The repertoire holds a few hundred thousand distinct CDR3 sequences, with roughly an eighth as singletons. Source: CD4+ T cells sorted from PBMCs, taken 15 days after the yellow fever booster vaccination. The receptors stem from a man younger than 35 who received the YFV17D yellow fever vaccine.

The gene calls are TRBV6-1 and TRBJ1-5, with 8 bases matching TRBD1. The CDR3 totals 15 residues. Trimming at V came to 6 bases and at J to 4 bases, leaving 8 bases not matched to a gene. The germline V gene encodes CDR1 MNHNS and CDR2 SASEGT. The CDR3 protein is CASSDRTGRNQPQHF. The CDR3 DNA sequence: TGTGCCAGCAGCGACCGGACAGGGAGGAATCAGCCCCAGCATTTT.

This clonotype was detected many times. This sequence joins TRBV27 and TRBJ2-3; unclear D gene. The CDR3 totals 13 residues. Germline CDR1 and CDR2: MNHEY and SMNVEV (reference sequence). V dropped 3 bases and J dropped 2 bases, with 6 bases sitting between them. Written as DNA, the CDR3 is TGTGCCAGCAGTTTCTATAACACAGATACGCAGTATTTT. Its protein is CASSFYNTDTQYF.

The V gene is TRBV24-1, the J gene TRBJ2-1, with TRBD1 as a possible D gene (5 bases). The CDR3 has 14 amino acids. The germline gives CDR1 KGHDR, CDR2 SFDVKD. The V and J ends lost 5 bases and 6 bases respectively, with 13 bases between them. Written as DNA, the CDR3 is TGTGCCACCAGTGGACAGCCCAGTTCCAATGAGCAGTTCTTC. The encoded protein is CATSGQPSSNEQFF.

This chain joins TRBV5-1 and TRBJ2-3, with 8 bases that match TRBD2. Per the germline V gene, CDR1 is SGHRS and CDR2 is YFSETQ. The CDR3 spans 14 residues. V was clipped by 9 bases and J by 0 bases; unmatched bases: 6. CDR3 nucleotides: TGCGCCACCGGGGCGGGGGGCAGCACAGATACGCAGTATTTT. Translated, it gives CATGAGGSTDTQYF.

This chain links TRBV7-9 with TRBJ1-2; D not resolved. Germline V lookup: CDR1 SEHNR, CDR2 FQNEAQ (reference sequence). V lost 2 bases, J lost 5 bases, and 27 bases lay in between. The length of the CDR3 is 19 residues. The CDR3: CASSLRAAGSPTALYGYTF. The CDR3 DNA reads as TGTGCCAGCAGCTTACGCGCAGCAGGCAGTCCCACGGCTCTTTATGGCTACACCTTC.

The chain combines TRBV5-1 with TRBJ2-7; TRBD2 might be the D (6 bases). Germline CDR1 and CDR2: SGHRS and YFSETQ. The V end lost 3 bases, the J end lost 1 base, and 14 bases lay between the germline ends. This CDR3 has 15 residues. CDR3: CASSSDPGSSYEQYF. In nucleotides, the CDR3 is TGCGCCAGCAGCTCAGACCCCGGGAGTTCCTACGAGCAGTACTTC.

The chain links TRBV20-1 to TRBJ2-2; TRBD2 agrees at 9 bases. Germline CDR1 reads DFQATT; CDR2 reads SNEGSKA (reference sequence). The CDR3 spans 17 residues. Germline trimming cut 5 bases from V and 7 bases from J; bases unmatched to any gene: 17. The CDR3 protein is CSAAPPLAGAFGGELFF. The DNA of the CDR3 is TGCAGTGCTGCCCCCCCTTTAGCGGGGGCCTTCGGCGGGGAGCTGTTTTTT.

V gene TRBV14 combines with J gene TRBJ2-3, with D hard to call. Germline V CDR1 and CDR2: SGHDN, FVKESK. The V end lost 4 bases, the J end lost 4 bases, and 12 bases lay between the germline ends. CDR3 length: 14 residues. The CDR3 nucleotides are TGTGCCAGCAGCCCATCGGTCTGGGCAGATACGCAGTATTTT. This codes for CASSPSVWADTQYF. Full variable domain (rest looked up from reference TRBV14 and TRBJ2-3): EAGVTQFPSHSVIEKGQTVTLRCDPISGHDNLYWYRRVMGKEIKFLLHFVKESKQDESGMPNNRFLAERTGGTYSTLKVQPAELEDSGVYFCASSPSVWADTQYFGPGTRLTVL.

This clonotype was detected once. The chain recombines TRBV11-3 with TRBJ2-1; no clear D. V was cut by 1 base and J by 4 bases, with 8 bases left in between. The CDR3 consists of 14 residues. From germline, CDR1 is SGHNT and CDR2 YENEEA. CDR3 sequence: CASSLGDGYNEQFF. CDR3 coding DNA: TGTGCCAGCAGCTTAGGAGACGGTTACAATGAGCAGTTCTTC.

Only a few counts were recorded for this clonotype. This rearrangement joins TRBV4-1 to TRBJ2-2; 7 bases align to TRBD1. This CDR3 has 16 residues. Germline V gene sequence: CDR1 MGHRA, CDR2 YSYEKL. The V and J ends lost 6 bases and 3 bases, in that order; junction bases with no gene match: 10. CDR3 protein: CASRRTQGLDTGELFF. CDR3 nucleotide sequence: TGCGCCAGCAGGAGAACACAGGGGCTCGACACCGGGGAGCTGTTTTTT.